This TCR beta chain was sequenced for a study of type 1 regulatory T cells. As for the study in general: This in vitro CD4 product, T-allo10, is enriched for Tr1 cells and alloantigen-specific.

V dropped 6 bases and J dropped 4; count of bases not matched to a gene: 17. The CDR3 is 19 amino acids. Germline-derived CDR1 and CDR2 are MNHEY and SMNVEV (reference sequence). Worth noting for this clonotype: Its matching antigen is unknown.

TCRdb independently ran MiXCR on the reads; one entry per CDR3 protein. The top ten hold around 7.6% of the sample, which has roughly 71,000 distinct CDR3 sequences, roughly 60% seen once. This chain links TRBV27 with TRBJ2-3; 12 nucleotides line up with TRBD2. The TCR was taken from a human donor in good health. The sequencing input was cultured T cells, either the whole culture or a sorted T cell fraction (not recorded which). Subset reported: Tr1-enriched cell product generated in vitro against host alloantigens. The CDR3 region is CASSRNRGRLAGDPDTQYF. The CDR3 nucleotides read TGTGCCAGCAGCCGTAACAGGGGGAGACTAGCGGGAGACCCAGATACGCAGTATTTT.